Shown below are 18 T cell receptor beta chains from a single sample sequenced in a study of prognosis after radiotherapy for stage I lung cancer. CDR3 of TCR beta was amplified from genomic DNA via a two-round multiplex PCR. Gene-specific primers for each TRBV and TRBJ gene drove first-round PCR. TCRdb analysed the multiplex PCR reads with MiXCR anew, one entry per CDR3 protein. The sample records about 27,000 distinct CDR3 sequences, around 30% being singletons. Here the sequenced sample was PBMCs, taken before or after stereotactic body radiation therapy (not recorded which). All receptors come from a donor of 50 years or more with non-small cell lung cancer.

The chain has TRBV15 and TRBJ2-2; 7 bases agree with TRBD2. Germline loops: CDR1 LNHNV, CDR2 YYDKDF (reference sequence). The CDR3 spans 16 residues. Trimming at V came to 1 base and at J to 3 bases, leaving 5 bases not matched to a gene. CDR3 nucleotide sequence: TGTGCCACCAGCAGAGGGCGAGCGGGGCACACCGGGGAGCTGTTTTTT. Protein: CATSRGRAGHTGELFF.

To note about this clonotype: This likely came from a read error, as a far larger clone is one base away. The chain couples TRBV14 to TRBJ2-7, with 7 nucleotides matching TRBD1. The CDR3 spans 12 residues. CDR1 is SGHDN, CDR2 FVKESK, per germline. V lost 6 bases, J lost 6 bases, and 5 bases stayed unmatched. DNA of the CDR3: TGTGCCAGCAGTCTCGGGACAGTCGAGCAGTACTTC. Translated: CASSLGTVEQYF. Variable domain in full (rest from reference TRBV14 and TRBJ2-7): EAGVTQFPSHSVIEKGQTVTLRCDPISGHDNLYWYRRVMGKEIKFLLHFVKESKQDESGMPNNRFLAERTGGTYSTLKVQPAELEDSGVYFCASSLGTVEQYFGPGTRLTVT.

This clonotype was detected ten times or more. The chain recombines TRBV5-1 with TRBJ2-5, with D maybe TRBD2 (6 bases). Trimming took 3 bases from V and 5 from J, leaving 11 bases between them. There are 13 residues in the CDR3. From germline, CDR1 is SGHRS and CDR2 YFSETQ. DNA for the CDR3: TGCGCCAGCAGCTCACTAGCTTCGGAGACCCAGTACTTC. Protein product: CASSSLASETQYF.

As to this clonotype: Just one base apart from a much larger clone, this may be a read error. The CDR3 nucleotides are TGTGCCAGCAGACATGGAACTAATGAAAAACTGTTTTTT. The encoded protein is CASRHGTNEKLFF. V is TRBV6-9 and J is TRBJ1-4; no firm D call. This CDR3 is 13 amino acids long. Germline assignment: CDR1 MNHGY and CDR2 SVAAGI. V was cut by 6 bases and J by 1 base, with 6 bases left in between.

The rearrangement uses TRBV20-1 and TRBJ1-2; D is unclear. Germline CDR1 reads DFQATT; CDR2 reads SNEGSKA (reference sequence). V was clipped by 4 bases and J by 0 bases, with 15 bases between them. The CDR3 length is 15 residues. The CDR3 reads CSAIARGGANYGYTF. The CDR3 region has the DNA TGCAGTGCTATAGCCCGGGGTGGAGCTAACTATGGCTACACCTTC.

About this clonotype: It may be a read error: a sequence one base away is much more abundant. The conserved closing phenylalanine or tryptophan is absent in this CDR3, likely reflecting a read error. CDR3 in amino acids: CASSLQNTGELFS. The CDR3 region has the DNA TGTGCCAGCAGCCTTCAGAACACCGGGGAGCTGTTTTCT. V gene TRBV5-4 combines with J gene TRBJ2-2; D uncertain. CDR3 length: 13 residues. Germline CDR1 SGHNT, CDR2 YYREEE (reference sequence). The ends were cut back, 4 bases at V and 1 base at J, with 5 bases in the middle.

This clonotype was counted between two and nine times. The genes are TRBV6-1 and TRBJ2-2; D unclear. V was cut by 6 bases and J by 1 base, with 15 bases left in between. The germline CDR1 and CDR2 sequences are MNHNS and SASEGT. This CDR3 spans 16 amino acids. CDR3 loop: CASSPTVLWNTGELFF. In DNA form, the CDR3 reads TGTGCCAGCAGCCCCACTGTACTGTGGAACACCGGGGAGCTGTTTTTT.

This clonotype was found many times. The chain is built from TRBV29-1 and TRBJ1-1; D not resolved. The CDR3 sequence is 12 residues long. Between the trimmed V and J ends, which lost 4 bases and 1 base, there was a span of 7 bases. Germline V lookup: CDR1 SQVTM, CDR2 ANQGSEA. The CDR3 DNA reads as TGCAGCGTTGGGGGAGGGAACACTGAAGCTTTCTTT. Residues: CSVGGGNTEAFF.

This clonotype was seen many times. Since the CDR3 does not end with the conserved phenylalanine or tryptophan, this likely comes from a read error. The DNA is omitted, as the CDR3 cannot be located on it reliably, and the CDR3 follows TCRdb's listing. The chain is built from TRBV6-1 and TRBJ1-1. Germline CDR1 MNHNS, CDR2 SASEGT. Termini included, the CDR3 measures 10 amino acids. The CDR3 sequence is CASSEFRIWV.

Ten or more counts support this clonotype. V gene TRBV2 combines with J gene TRBJ2-7; D is unresolved. Germline assignment: CDR1 SNHLY and CDR2 FYNNEI. V dropped 3 bases and J dropped 4 bases, with 13 bases sitting between them. This CDR3 has 14 residues. The CDR3 nucleotides read TGTGCCAGCAGTGATAAGCTTTGGACGTACGAGCAGTACTTC. Protein product: CASSDKLWTYEQYF.

This clonotype was found many times. The chain employs TRBV12-3 or TRBV12-4 and TRBJ1-5; D may be TRBD1 (6 bases). V was pared by 5 bases and J by 3 bases, with 11 bases between. The CDR3 covers 14 residues. The CDR3 loop is CASSHGQPNQPQHF. CDR3 sequence (DNA): TGTGCCAGCAGTCATGGACAGCCCAATCAGCCCCAGCATTTT.

A remark on this clonotype: Given a far larger clone just one base away, this is likely a sequencing read error. The genes are TRBV7-9 and TRBJ2-1; 12 bases agree with TRBD2. This CDR3 comprises 20 residues. CDR1 is SEHNR and CDR2 is FQNEAQ in the germline V gene (reference sequence). Trimming removed 2 bases from V and 0 bases from J; junction bases left unmatched: 11. CDR3 in amino acids: CASSLMSGLAGQISYNEQFF. The CDR3 coding sequence is TGTGCCAGCAGCTTAATGTCTGGACTAGCGGGACAGATCTCCTACAATGAGCAGTTCTTC. Drawing the rest from reference TRBV7-9 and TRBJ2-1, the complete variable domain is DTGVSQNPRHKITKRGQNVTFRCDPISEHNRLYWYRQTLGQGPEFLTYFQNEAQLEKSRLLSDRFSAERPKGSFSTLEIQRTEQGDSAMYLCASSLMSGLAGQISYNEQFFGPGTRLTVL.

This clonotype was counted many times. The V gene is TRBV2, the J gene TRBJ2-5, with TRBD1 matching over 12 bases. CDR3 length equals 12 residues. Unmatched junction bases numbered 6, after V lost 6 bases and J lost 13 bases. CDR1 and CDR2 (germline): SNHLY, FYNNEI. CDR3 DNA sequence: TGTGCCAGCAGGGGGACAGGGGGCTGGCCGTACTTC. Protein sequence: CASRGTGGWPYF.

Of note for this clonotype: The junction shows a germline mismatch at one end, possibly a read error. The J gene is TRBJ1-6, the V gene TRBV19; 7 nucleotides agree with TRBD1. The CDR3 is 16 amino acids. Germline V lookup: CDR1 LNHDA, CDR2 SQIVND (reference sequence). The CDR3 bases are TGTGCCGGTAGTATAAACAGTGCAGGGGGTAATTCACCCCTCCACTTT. It yields the protein CAGSINSAGGNSPLHF. Together with reference TRBV19 and TRBJ1-6, the CDR3 gives the full variable domain: DGGITQSPKYLFRKEGQNVTLSCEQNLNHDAMYWYRQDPGQGLRLIYYSQIVNDFQKGDIAEGYSVSREKKESFPLTVTSAQKNPTAFYLCAGSINSAGGNSPLHFGNGTRLTVT.

CDR3 amino acids: CASSLLDFSLAGRGETQYF. CDR3 in DNA: TGTGCCAGCAGCTTGCTCGACTTTTCACTAGCGGGGAGGGGAGAGACCCAGTACTTC. The chain carries TRBV5-8 and TRBJ2-5, with TRBD2 matching over 10 bases. Germline V gene data show CDR1 as SGHTS and CDR2 as YDEGEE. J gave up 4 bases and V 1 base, and 16 bases lay outside the gene matches. CDR3 size: 19 residues.

This clonotype was counted many times. The chain links TRBV6-2 or TRBV6-3 to TRBJ1-2, with D tentatively TRBD1 (5 bases). With 0 bases removed from V and 3 bases from J, the gap between germline ends came to 17 bases. Germline V lookup: CDR1 MNHEY, CDR2 SVGEGT. This CDR3 contains 17 residues. The CDR3 protein is CASSYSTYRYPDYGYTF. The DNA of the CDR3 is TGTGCCAGCAGTTACTCCACGTACAGGTACCCGGACTATGGCTACACCTTC.

This clonotype was observed at least ten times. Here the CDR3 DNA reads TGCAGTGCCCCGAGAGGGAATTCCTACGAGCAGTACTTC. Protein: CSAPRGNSYEQYF. The gene calls are TRBV20-1 and TRBJ2-7; perhaps TRBD2 as D (5 bases). This CDR3 is built from 13 residues. V was trimmed by 6 bases and J by 1 base, leaving 13 bases between them. Germline V CDR1 and CDR2: DFQATT, SNEGSKA (reference sequence).

This clonotype was found many times. The chain combines TRBV28 with TRBJ1-1; TRBD1 aligns across 7 bases. The V gene's germline CDR1 is MDHEN and CDR2 SYDVKM. The J segment lost 1 base and the V segment lost 5 bases, leaving 4 bases of the junction unmatched. This CDR3 contains 14 residues. Here the CDR3 reads CASSPGGANTEAFF. Here the CDR3 DNA reads TGTGCCAGCAGTCCAGGGGGGGCGAACACTGAAGCTTTCTTT.